A single sample is the source of the 25 T cell receptor beta chains below, sequenced in a study of OX40 agonist ivuxolimab in advanced cancers. Only in-frame clones appear in the TCRdb table, and some are missing; sequencing was by immunoSEQ multiplex PCR. The sample has roughly 23,000 clones, around four fifths seen once. The source was CD4+ or CD8+ T cells sorted from blood, collected in a trial of the OX40 agonist ivuxolimab. These receptors were obtained from an adult with an advanced solid tumor such as melanoma, head and neck, liver or kidney cancer.

The genes are TRBV7-6 and TRBJ2-3, with D possibly matching TRBD2 (6 bases). Per germline, CDR1 SGHVS and CDR2 FNYEAQ. With 5 bases removed from V and 9 bases from J, the gap between germline ends came to 18 bases. This CDR3 is built from 14 residues. CDR3 residues: CASSPTALGGTQYF. The CDR3 nucleotides are TGTGCCAGCAGCCCGACCGCCCTGGGGGGAACGCAGTATTTT.

The J gene is TRBJ1-1, the V gene TRBV27; 7 bases fit TRBD1. Germline CDR1 is MNHEY and CDR2 is SMNVEV (reference sequence). Germline trimming cut 5 bases from V and 2 bases from J; bases unmatched to any gene: 5. CDR3 length: 14 amino acids. CDR3 DNA sequence: TGTGCCAGCAGTACACAGGGGAGCAACACTGAAGCTTTCTTT. Encoded protein: CASSTQGSNTEAFF.

This clone was picked up a small number of times. The rearrangement uses TRBV9 and TRBJ1-2; the D gene is possibly TRBD1 (6 bases). This CDR3 is 12 amino acids long. V lost 8 bases to trimming and J lost 5 bases, with 13 bases between them. CDR1 and CDR2 from the germline V gene are SGDLS and YYNGEE. The CDR3 DNA follows: TGTGCCAGTACTCAGGGGAGTTATGGCTACACCTTC. It is translated as CASTQGSYGYTF.

This chain connects TRBV6-4 to TRBJ2-3, with D possibly being TRBD1 or TRBD2 (5 bases each). This CDR3 comprises 18 residues. Trimming removed 2 bases from V and 3 bases from J, with 21 bases in between. Germline V gene data show CDR1 as MRHNA and CDR2 as SNTAGT. The DNA for the CDR3 is TGTGCCAGCAGTGACCCCGGGGCCACCGGGCGGGTAACAGATACGCAGTATTTT. It encodes CASSDPGATGRVTDTQYF.

CDR3 sequence: CASSSADRGVYEQYF. CDR3 DNA: TGTGCCAGCAGCTCCGCCGACAGGGGAGTCTACGAGCAGTACTTC. The rearrangement uses TRBV7-9 and TRBJ2-7, with 8 bases that match TRBD1. J lost 3 bases, V lost 4 bases, and 8 bases had no gene match. This CDR3 contains 15 residues. Germline V CDR1 and CDR2: SEHNR, FQNEAQ (reference sequence).

This chain connects TRBV4-3 to TRBJ2-7; no definite D call. This CDR3 has 14 residues. V dropped 1 base and J dropped 0 bases, with 7 bases sitting between them. CDR1 and CDR2 (germline): LGHNA, YSLEER. CDR3 loop: CASSQVQSSYEQYF. The CDR3 nucleotides are TGCGCCAGCAGCCAAGTTCAAAGCTCCTACGAGCAGTACTTC.

The V and J genes are TRBV7-4 and TRBJ2-7; D gene uncertain. CDR3 length equals 13 residues. Trimming removed 10 bases from V and 2 bases from J, with 15 bases in between. Germline V lookup: CDR1 SGHVT, CDR2 SQSDAQ. The CDR3 loop reads CATPARRTYEQYF. The CDR3 DNA is TGTGCCACCCCGGCTCGGCGGACCTACGAGCAGTACTTC.

The rearrangement links TRBV7-8 to TRBJ2-7; tentative D call: TRBD1 (5 bases). This CDR3 spans 15 amino acids. Between the trimmed V and J ends, which lost 3 bases and 2 bases, there was a span of 14 bases. Germline CDR1 is SGHVS and CDR2 is FQNEAQ. In DNA form, the CDR3 reads TGTGCCAGCAGCTTTCACAGGATACAACCCTACGAGCAGTACTTC. It translates to CASSFHRIQPYEQYF.

The V and J genes are TRBV4-3 and TRBJ1-5; D not resolved. Germline lookup yields CDR1 LGHNA and CDR2 YSLEER. V shed 0 bases and J shed 4 bases, with 10 bases lying between them. The CDR3 covers 15 residues. CDR3 nucleotide sequence: TGCGCCAGCAGCCAAGATGGTCGCAGAAATCAGCCCCAGCATTTT. Amino acid sequence: CASSQDGRRNQPQHF.

The V gene is TRBV4-3, the J gene TRBJ1-6; the D is unclear. The V and J ends lost 4 bases and 7 bases respectively, with 11 bases between them. Germline CDR1 is LGHNA and CDR2 is YSLEER. This CDR3 region has 14 residues. CDR3 in DNA: TGCGCCAGCAGCCCCCATGAGGAAAATTCACCCCTCCACTTT. Protein product: CASSPHEENSPLHF.

This clone has only a few counts. This sequence joins TRBV16 and TRBJ2-7; 9 bases agree with TRBD1. The V segment lost 4 bases and the J segment 4 bases; nucleotides outside the gene matches: 11. CDR1 is KGHSY and CDR2 is FQNENV in the germline V gene. CDR3 length: 16 amino acids. The CDR3 region is CASSRTGGTNTYEQYF. In DNA, the CDR3 is TGTGCCAGCAGCCGCACAGGGGGCACAAATACATACGAGCAGTACTTC.

The chain's CDR3 is CASSQDLAGAQFF. As DNA, the CDR3 is TGCGCCAGCAGCCAAGATCTGGCGGGGGCCCAGTTCTTC. This sequence joins TRBV4-1 and TRBJ2-1; D possibly corresponds to TRBD2 (7 bases). Trimming stripped 0 bases from V and 13 bases from J, with 13 bases between. The CDR3 extends over 13 amino acids. CDR1 and CDR2 from the germline V gene are MGHRA and YSYEKL.

This sequence joins TRBV12-5 and TRBJ2-7, with D uncertain. Germline CDR1 LGHNT, CDR2 FRNRAP. Trimming removed 0 bases at V and 8 bases at J, with 8 bases between. The CDR3 contains 12 residues. This CDR3 reads CASGLVGRQQYF. CDR3 nucleotide sequence: TGTGCTAGTGGTTTGGTAGGCAGACAGCAGTACTTC.

This sequence joins TRBV10-3 and TRBJ2-3; D unclear. Germline CDR1 reads ENHRY; CDR2 reads SYGVKD. The V end lost 6 bases, the J end lost 1 base, and 11 bases lay between the germline ends. This CDR3 region has 14 residues. CDR3 in amino acids: CAIRGPTGTDTQYF. For the CDR3, the DNA is TGTGCCATCAGGGGTCCGACGGGCACAGATACGCAGTATTTT.

This chain joins TRBV4-1 and TRBJ2-2, with 9 nucleotides matching TRBD2. Trimming cost V 2 bases and J 4 bases; bases outside gene matches: 5. CDR1 and CDR2 (germline): MGHRA, YSYEKL. The CDR3 sequence is 16 residues long. The CDR3 nucleotides are TGCGCCAGCAGCCAAAGAGCGGGGGGACTCACCGGGGAGCTGTTTTTT. Translated: CASSQRAGGLTGELFF.

The V call is TRBV14, the J call TRBJ2-3; the D is unclear. With 4 bases removed from V and 9 bases from J, the gap between germline ends came to 11 bases. The germline V gene encodes CDR1 SGHDN and CDR2 FVKESK. The CDR3 runs to 12 residues. Here the CDR3 reads CASSPGYGTQYF. CDR3 sequence (DNA): TGTGCCAGCAGCCCCGGCTACGGGACGCAGTATTTT.

The gene calls are TRBV4-1 and TRBJ1-3; TRBD1 agrees at 7 bases. V was clipped by 4 bases and J by 0 bases; unmatched bases: 3. Germline V lookup: CDR1 MGHRA, CDR2 YSYEKL. CDR3 length equals 15 residues. The CDR3 sequence: CASSLWTGSGNTIYF. Written as DNA, the CDR3 is TGCGCCAGCAGCCTATGGACAGGCTCTGGAAACACCATATATTTT.

A few counts support this clone. The chain carries TRBV4-1 and TRBJ1-3; 8 bases line up with TRBD1. Germline CDR1 MGHRA, CDR2 YSYEKL. With V trimmed by 2 bases and J by 5 bases, 11 bases remained unmatched. The CDR3 runs to 17 residues. The CDR3 DNA reads as TGCGCCAGCAGCCAATTAGATCAGGGGGCTAAGAGAAACACCATATATTTT. It is translated as CASSQLDQGAKRNTIYF.

This chain connects TRBV5-1 to TRBJ2-2; 10 positions agree with TRBD1. There are 14 residues in the CDR3. CDR1 is SGHRS and CDR2 is YFSETQ in the germline V gene. The V segment lost 3 bases and the J segment 6 bases; nucleotides outside the gene matches: 2. The DNA for the CDR3 is TGCGCCAGCAGCTGGGACAGGGGTTCCGGGGAGCTGTTTTTT. Its translation is CASSWDRGSGELFF.

The CDR3 coding sequence is TGTGCCAGCAGTGAATACGATGGCTACACCTTC. This encodes CASSEYDGYTF. The rearrangement links TRBV25-1 to TRBJ1-2; D remains ambiguous. V was cut by 0 bases and J by 6 bases, with 2 bases left in between. There are 11 residues in the CDR3. Germline V gene sequence: CDR1 MGHDK, CDR2 SYGVNS.

The chain employs TRBV28 and TRBJ2-7; D may be TRBD1 or TRBD2 (5 bases each). The length of the CDR3 is 13 residues. V was cut by 10 bases and J by 1 base, with 14 bases left in between. The V gene's germline CDR1 is MDHEN and CDR2 SYDVKM. CDR3: CAITRDGSYEQYF. The CDR3 coding sequence is TGTGCCATAACCCGGGACGGATCCTACGAGCAGTACTTC.

The V gene is TRBV7-9, the J gene TRBJ1-6; D unclear. Germline V gene data show CDR1 as SEHNR and CDR2 as FQNEAQ (reference sequence). V was pared by 1 base and J by 12 bases, with 7 bases between. There are 12 residues in the CDR3. CDR3 DNA sequence: TGTGCCAGCAGCTTAGATCCGGGACCCCTCCACTTT. This encodes CASSLDPGPLHF.

The chain employs TRBV9 and TRBJ2-5; D unclear. The V gene lost 3 bases and the J gene lost 5 bases, with 11 bases spanning the gap. The CDR3 has 13 amino acids. Per the germline V gene, CDR1 is SGDLS and CDR2 is YYNGEE. CDR3 DNA sequence: TGTGCCAGCAGCGAACAGAATGCGGAGACCCAGTACTTC. Translating gives CASSEQNAETQYF.

The chain couples TRBV4-3 to TRBJ1-2, with D uncertain. The length of the CDR3 is 15 residues. Germline V gives CDR1 LGHNA, CDR2 YSLEER. Trimming left V 0 bases short and J 5 bases short, with 13 bases between. The CDR3 sequence: CASSQDSSGLYGYTF. In DNA form, the CDR3 reads TGCGCCAGCAGCCAAGATAGTTCGGGCCTTTATGGCTACACCTTC.

The chain recombines TRBV27 with TRBJ2-5; TRBD2 agrees at 12 bases. CDR3 length: 14 amino acids. CDR1 and CDR2 (germline): MNHEY, SMNVEV (reference sequence). J was trimmed by 4 bases and V by 6 bases; bases with no gene match: 3. DNA for the CDR3: TGTGCCAGCAGACTAGCGGGGGGTCTAGAGACCCAGTACTTC. Translation: CASRLAGGLETQYF.